Below are 14 T cell receptor beta chains sequenced from a single sample in a study of CD8+ T cells in alopecia areata. Treatment here: oral pan-JAK inhibitor, 5-10 mg twice daily. cDNA reverse transcribed from extracted RNA served as the sequencing template. The table came from immunoSEQ multiplex PCR; TCRdb's copy has only in-frame clones and leaves some out. The sample has 150,000 to 200,000 clones, less than 70% seen once; the top ten hold about 1.3%. The material sequenced was CD4+ T cells sorted from blood, taken at week 49, from a patient treated with tofacitinib. The receptors stem from a human donor with alopecia areata.

The gene calls are TRBV30 and TRBJ1-1, with a possible D match to TRBD1 (5 bases). Trimming shortened V by 4 bases and J by 0 bases, and 9 bases separated the two germline ends. This CDR3 is built from 13 residues. Germline V CDR1 and CDR2: GTSNPN, SVGIG (reference sequence). CDR3 coding DNA: TGTGCCTGGATGTGGGACTTGAACACTGAAGCTTTCTTT. Its protein product is CAWMWDLNTEAFF.

This sequence joins TRBV4-3 and TRBJ2-5; 8 bases map to TRBD2. The CDR3 has 16 amino acids. Unmatched junction bases numbered 6, after V lost 0 bases and J lost 3 bases. Germline CDR1 reads LGHNA; CDR2 reads YSLEER. As DNA, the CDR3 is TGCGCCAGCAGCCAAGATCTGCGGGGGGTCGAAGAGACCCAGTACTTC. This encodes CASSQDLRGVEETQYF.

This rearrangement joins TRBV30 to TRBJ2-3; no definite D call. Germline V gene lookup returns CDR1 GTSNPN and CDR2 SVGIG (reference sequence). The CDR3 totals 12 residues. Trimming removed 7 bases from V and 5 bases from J, with 13 bases in between. CDR3 nucleotide sequence: TGTGCCTCTAGTTCCGGTGGAGATACGCAGTATTTT. This codes for CASSSGGDTQYF.

This clone was counted between two and nine times. The chain couples TRBV20-1 to TRBJ2-1; D not resolved. This CDR3 is 11 amino acids long. V lost 0 bases, J lost 9 bases, and 6 bases lay in between. The V gene's germline CDR1 is DFQATT and CDR2 SNEGSKA (reference sequence). This chain's CDR3 is CSARDQIEQFF. DNA for the CDR3: TGCAGTGCTAGAGATCAGATTGAGCAGTTCTTC.

The chain employs TRBV10-3 and TRBJ2-7; D may be TRBD2 (6 bases). CDR1 ENHRY and CDR2 SYGVKD come from the germline V gene. The CDR3 sequence is 11 residues long. V was clipped by 3 bases and J by 6 bases, with 6 bases between them. The CDR3 loop is CAISELAEQYF. Here the CDR3 DNA reads TGTGCCATCAGTGAACTAGCCGAGCAGTACTTC.

V and J are TRBV30 and TRBJ2-7, with TRBD1 identical over 9 bases. The germline gives CDR1 GTSNPN, CDR2 SVGIG (reference sequence). The trim removed 2 bases at V and 1 base at J, leaving 6 bases unmatched. This CDR3 spans 15 amino acids. As DNA, the CDR3 is TGTGCCTGGAGTCCCGGACAGGGGAAATCCTACGAGCAGTACTTC. It is translated as CAWSPGQGKSYEQYF.

The chain employs TRBV7-2 and TRBJ2-7; tentative D call: TRBD2 (7 bases). V was trimmed by 6 bases and J by 8 bases, leaving 20 bases between them. Germline V gives CDR1 SGHTA, CDR2 FQGNSA. This CDR3 comprises 14 residues. The CDR3 DNA sequence: TGTGCCAGCAGGCCCGATTGGGGGGGGGCCAAGCAGTACTTC. Amino acid sequence: CASRPDWGGAKQYF.

This rearrangement joins TRBV15 to TRBJ1-2; maybe TRBD1 (5 bases). Germline lookup yields CDR1 LNHNV and CDR2 YYDKDF (reference sequence). The V end lost 0 bases, the J end lost 6 bases, and 11 bases lay between the germline ends. The CDR3 has 14 residues. The CDR3, as DNA: TGTGCCACCAGCAGAGAGGGACCAAGGGATGGCTACACCTTC. Translating it yields CATSREGPRDGYTF.

Only one count was recorded for this clone. This rearrangement joins TRBV25-1 to TRBJ1-2; D possibly corresponds to TRBD1 (5 bases). The CDR3 spans 14 residues. V was clipped by 2 bases and J by 6 bases, with 13 bases between them. CDR1 and CDR2 (germline): MGHDK, SYGVNS. The DNA for the CDR3 is TGTGCCAGCAGTGAAATAGTGCAGGGACATGGCTACACCTTC. Protein product: CASSEIVQGHGYTF.

This clone occurred once. This rearrangement joins TRBV2 to TRBJ2-3; D might be TRBD1 or TRBD2, each matching 5 bases. Germline values: CDR1 SNHLY, CDR2 FYNNEI. CDR3 length: 15 residues. V was shortened by 7 bases and J by 3 bases, with 17 bases between the two germline ends. The CDR3 loop reads CASTSGTSSTDTQYF. DNA of the CDR3: TGTGCCAGCACCTCCGGGACGAGTAGTACAGATACGCAGTATTTT.

The gene calls are TRBV2 and TRBJ2-7; D possibly uses TRBD1 or TRBD2 (5 bases each). Trimming took 8 bases from V and 3 from J, leaving 17 bases between them. Germline CDR1 SNHLY, CDR2 FYNNEI. This CDR3 is built from 14 residues. As DNA, the CDR3 is TGTGCCAGCCGGGGCATGGCCGATAACTACGAGCAGTACTTC. It codes for CASRGMADNYEQYF.

The V gene is TRBV9, the J gene TRBJ1-4; perhaps TRBD1 as D (5 bases). Per the germline V gene, CDR1 is SGDLS and CDR2 is YYNGEE. The V end was cut by 4 bases, the J end by 2 bases, with 12 bases between. The CDR3 covers 15 residues. Here the CDR3 reads CASSPLGVTNEKLFF. CDR3 nucleotide sequence: TGTGCCAGCAGCCCCTTGGGGGTGACTAATGAAAAACTGTTTTTT.

The rearrangement uses TRBV7-3 and TRBJ2-5, with 9 bases fitting TRBD1. Germline V gene lookup returns CDR1 SGHTA and CDR2 FQGTGA. With 5 bases clipped from V and 5 bases from J, the junction kept 3 bases outside the gene matches. The CDR3 spans 13 residues. The CDR3 sequence is CASSLGTGETQYF. The DNA of the CDR3 is TGTGCCAGCAGCCTCGGGACAGGGGAGACCCAGTACTTC. The whole variable domain, remainder taken from reference TRBV7-3 and TRBJ2-5, is GAGVSQTPSNKVTEKGKYVELRCDPISGHTALYWYRQSLGQGPEFLIYFQGTGAADDSGLPNDRFFAVRPEGSVSTLKIQRTERGDSAVYLCASSLGTGETQYFGPGTRLLVL.

The chain has TRBV29-1 and TRBJ1-5; the D gene is possibly TRBD1 (5 bases). V was trimmed by 7 bases and J by 2 bases, leaving 9 bases between them. Germline assignment: CDR1 SQVTM and CDR2 ANQGSEA. The CDR3 sequence is 12 residues long. The CDR3 bases are TGCAGCGCCACGACAGGCAATCAGCCCCAGCATTTT. Encoded protein: CSATTGNQPQHF.